These 26 T cell receptor beta chains share one sample of origin, sequenced in a study of spatial heterogeneity in lung cancer. Each CDR3 protein is one row after TCRdb ran MiXCR on the 5' RACE reads. This repertoire shows about 120,000 distinct CDR3 sequences, more than 9% found once; its top ten account for approximately 15%. Described time point: blood at routine non-recurrence follow-up after resection. The authors sequenced whole RNA from tumor, nontumor lung or frozen PBMC without sorting. Source: PBMCs, taken at follow-up. The receptor set was obtained from a male donor with early-stage non-small cell lung cancer.

The rearrangement joins TRBV15 to TRBJ2-5; TRBD2 agrees at 7 bases. The ends lost 8 bases at V and 0 bases at J; junction bases unmatched: 3. This CDR3 has 13 amino acids. Per germline, CDR1 LNHNV and CDR2 YYDKDF (reference sequence). CDR3 in amino acids: CATGREYQETQYF. In DNA form, the CDR3 reads TGTGCCACCGGGCGGGAGTACCAAGAGACCCAGTACTTC.

V usage is TRBV12-3 or TRBV12-4 and J usage is TRBJ2-1; 8 bases fit TRBD1. With V trimmed by 5 bases and J by 14 bases, 8 bases remained unmatched. The CDR3 length is 12 residues. The CDR3 coding sequence is TGTGCCAGCAGTGGCAGGGGGCGAGATGAGTTCTTC. This codes for CASSGRGRDEFF.

The rearrangement joins TRBV20-1 to TRBJ1-2, with D maybe TRBD1 (6 bases). The length of the CDR3 is 14 residues. V was trimmed by 1 base and J by 6 bases, leaving 15 bases between them. CDR1 is DFQATT, CDR2 SNEGSKA, per germline (reference sequence). This chain's CDR3 is CSARGETGLHGYTF. The CDR3 bases are TGCAGTGCTAGAGGCGAGACAGGATTACATGGCTACACCTTC.

This clonotype has a count of ten or more. The V call is TRBV30, the J call TRBJ2-1, with 9 bases fitting TRBD1. This CDR3 spans 15 amino acids. The trim removed 7 bases at V and 2 bases at J, leaving 9 bases unmatched. CDR1 and CDR2 from the germline V gene are GTSNPN and SVGIG (reference sequence). The CDR3 here is CASGGRQGAYNEQFF. CDR3 nucleotides: TGTGCCTCGGGGGGCCGACAGGGGGCCTACAATGAGCAGTTCTTC.

A few counts support this clonotype. The chain combines TRBV3-1 with TRBJ1-6; D is unresolved. Trimming removed 2 bases at V and 10 bases at J, with 9 bases between. Looked up from germline, CDR1 is LGHDT and CDR2 is YNNKEL (reference sequence). The CDR3 loop spans 13 amino acids. CDR3 amino acids: CASSQQRQSPLHF. In DNA form, the CDR3 reads TGTGCCAGCAGCCAACAGCGTCAATCACCCCTCCACTTT.

This clonotype was seen repeatedly, ten times or more. This rearrangement joins TRBV29-1 to TRBJ1-1; the D gene is possibly TRBD1 (5 bases). Trimming left V 5 bases short and J 2 bases short, with 9 bases between. Germline values: CDR1 SQVTM, CDR2 ANQGSEA. The CDR3 is made up of 12 amino acids. CDR3: CSVIQGNTEAFF. The CDR3 nucleotides read TGCAGCGTTATTCAGGGTAACACTGAAGCTTTCTTT.

The rearrangement links TRBV24-1 to TRBJ2-1; TRBD1 agrees at 7 bases. Losses at the gene ends were 2 bases for V and 6 bases for J; bases not matched to a gene: 12. The CDR3 is made up of 17 amino acids. The germline CDR1 and CDR2 sequences are KGHDR and SFDVKD. The CDR3 DNA follows: TGTGCCACCAGTGATTCCAGGGGGAGCGCGGTCGGCAATGAGCAGTTCTTC. Translated: CATSDSRGSAVGNEQFF.

V and J are TRBV10-3 and TRBJ2-7; D ambiguous. The V gene lost 0 bases and the J gene lost 6 bases, with 12 bases spanning the gap. CDR3 length: 14 amino acids. The germline gives CDR1 ENHRY, CDR2 SYGVKD. In nucleotides, the CDR3 is TGTGCCATCAGTGAGTCTAGTAAGGCATTCGAGCAGTACTTC. This translates into CAISESSKAFEQYF.

The J gene is TRBJ1-6, the V gene TRBV12-3 or TRBV12-4, with TRBD1 identical over 9 bases. J gave up 9 bases and V 6 bases, and 6 bases lay outside the gene matches. CDR3 size: 14 residues. The CDR3 DNA reads TGTGCCAGCAGCCCTAGGACAGGGGTTTCACCCCTCCACTTT. It translates to CASSPRTGVSPLHF.

This clonotype was recorded many times. The rearrangement uses TRBV19 and TRBJ1-5; 7 bases map to TRBD1. Germline lookup yields CDR1 LNHDA and CDR2 SQIVND (reference sequence). This CDR3 region has 14 residues. The trim removed 9 bases at V and 0 bases at J, leaving 5 bases unmatched. The CDR3 DNA reads as TGTGCCAGCCGTGGGACAGCTAGCAATCAGCCCCAGCATTTT. It encodes CASRGTASNQPQHF.

This sequence joins TRBV7-9 and TRBJ1-1, with 9 bases that match TRBD1. Trimming cost V 5 bases and J 1 base; bases outside gene matches: 5. The V gene's germline CDR1 is SEHNR and CDR2 FQNEAQ (reference sequence). This CDR3 contains 15 residues. The CDR3 DNA reads TGTGCCAGCAGCGTCCAACAGGGGGCGAACACTGAAGCTTTCTTT. Its translation is CASSVQQGANTEAFF.

This clonotype was recorded many times. Sequence at one end of the junction differs from germline and may be a read error. CDR3 loop: CASSYSSYEQYF. DNA of the CDR3: TGCGCCAGCAGTTACAGTTCCTACGAGCAGTACTTC. The J gene is TRBJ2-7, the V gene TRBV6-5; D remains ambiguous. Germline assignment: CDR1 MNHEY and CDR2 SVGAGI. The CDR3 loop spans 12 amino acids.

This clonotype was counted ten times or more. V and J are TRBV29-1 and TRBJ1-5; no definite D call. CDR3 length: 13 residues. Germline V lookup: CDR1 SQVTM, CDR2 ANQGSEA. The ends were cut back, 4 bases at V and 0 bases at J, with 7 bases in the middle. As DNA, the CDR3 is TGCAGCGTTGGGTCCAATAGCAATCAGCCCCAGCATTTT. It codes for CSVGSNSNQPQHF.

This clonotype was found a few times. The chain carries TRBV5-1 and TRBJ1-1; 11 bases are a match to TRBD1. CDR3 length equals 15 residues. V gave up 3 bases and J gave up 6 bases; unmatched junction bases: 7. Germline assignment: CDR1 SGHRS and CDR2 YFSETQ. The CDR3 spells CASSSGQGALSEAFF. In nucleotides, the CDR3 is TGCGCCAGCAGCTCCGGACAGGGGGCTTTATCTGAAGCTTTCTTT.

In its sample, this clonotype was seen many times. The chain has TRBV4-1 and TRBJ2-1; D call uncertain. CDR1 is MGHRA, CDR2 YSYEKL, per germline. The V and J ends lost 0 bases and 2 bases respectively, with 8 bases between them. The CDR3 has 15 residues. CDR3 sequence (DNA): TGCGCCAGCAGCCAAGACGGGCAGCCCTACAATGAGCAGTTCTTC. Protein sequence: CASSQDGQPYNEQFF.

The chain employs TRBV28 and TRBJ2-3; no clear D. CDR1 and CDR2 (germline): MDHEN, SYDVKM. Trimming shortened V by 3 bases and J by 6 bases, and 7 bases separated the two germline ends. This CDR3 is 12 amino acids long. The CDR3 reads CASSLMVDTQYF. In DNA, the CDR3 is TGTGCCAGCAGTTTGATGGTGGATACGCAGTATTTT.

Only a few counts were recorded for this clonotype. The V and J genes are TRBV10-3 and TRBJ2-2; D uncertain. The germline V and J ends were trimmed by 0 bases and 3 bases, with 5 bases remaining between them. Per the germline V gene, CDR1 is ENHRY and CDR2 is SYGVKD. This CDR3 region has 14 residues. The CDR3 bases are TGTGCCATCAGTGAGTCGAAGGACACCGGGGAGCTGTTTTTT. Translating it yields CAISESKDTGELFF.

In regard to this clonotype: An end of the junction does not agree with germline; a read error may underlie this. V usage is TRBV12-3 or TRBV12-4 and J usage is TRBJ1-2, with D unresolved. CDR3 size: 12 residues. CDR3 coding DNA: TGTGCCAGCAGTTCCAACAGCTATGGCTACACATTC. Translating gives CASSSNSYGYTF.

The J gene is TRBJ2-2, the V gene TRBV2; no clear D. CDR3 length: 13 amino acids. Per the germline V gene, CDR1 is SNHLY and CDR2 is FYNNEI. The V gene lost 7 bases and the J gene lost 5 bases, with 11 bases spanning the gap. The CDR3 reads CASTSLGTGELFF. The CDR3 bases are TGTGCCAGCACCTCCTTGGGAACCGGGGAGCTGTTTTTT.

This clonotype has only a few counts. This sequence joins TRBV4-1 and TRBJ2-4, with D tentatively TRBD1 (6 bases). CDR3 length: 20 residues. Germline V CDR1 and CDR2: MGHRA, YSYEKL. V lost 3 bases, J lost 0 bases, and 24 bases lay in between. CDR3 nucleotides: TGCGCCAGCAGCCATCAAGACACCTTAGGGGGAGACGTAGCCAAAAACATTCAGTACTTC. Protein product: CASSHQDTLGGDVAKNIQYF.

This clonotype has more than one count but fewer than ten. The V call is TRBV3-1, the J call TRBJ2-1; TRBD2 matches 13 bases. Germline loops: CDR1 LGHDT, CDR2 YNNKEL (reference sequence). Trimming at V came to 6 bases and at J to 0 bases, leaving 11 bases not matched to a gene. CDR3 length: 19 residues. The CDR3 reads CASSMTSGGSLSSYNEQFF. CDR3 DNA: TGTGCCAGCAGTATGACTAGCGGGGGGTCCCTTAGCTCCTACAATGAGCAGTTCTTC.

This clonotype was observed a handful of times. J is TRBJ2-3 and V is TRBV6-1; D is ambiguous. Germline V gives CDR1 MNHNS, CDR2 SASEGT. The CDR3 totals 13 residues. V lost 3 bases and J lost 1, with 5 bases in between. CDR3 sequence (DNA): TGTGCCAGCAGTGAGGCAGGCACAGATACGCAGTATTTT. Protein sequence: CASSEAGTDTQYF.

This clonotype appeared many times. The chain joins TRBV5-1 to TRBJ1-4, with 7 bases that match TRBD1. V shed 2 bases, J shed 0 bases, and the junction held 10 bases outside the gene matches. This CDR3 is 18 amino acids long. Germline CDR1 is SGHRS and CDR2 is YFSETQ. The CDR3 DNA is TGCGCCAGCAGCTTCCAGACAGGGTTATTCGCAACTAATGAAAAACTGTTTTTT. Translation gives CASSFQTGLFATNEKLFF.

In its sample, this clonotype was seen a few times. The chain combines TRBV12-3 or TRBV12-4 with TRBJ2-5; 8 bases align to TRBD2. The CDR3 has 14 amino acids. The junction had 5 bases not matched to a gene; V was cut back by 4 bases and J by 4 bases. The CDR3 DNA is TGTGCCAGCAGTTCGATAGCGGGGCTAGAGACCCAGTACTTC. This encodes CASSSIAGLETQYF.

This clonotype was counted between two and nine times. This chain joins TRBV6-5 and TRBJ2-7, with 7 nucleotides matching TRBD1. The trim removed 6 bases at V and 2 bases at J, leaving 10 bases unmatched. CDR3 size: 15 residues. In germline, CDR1 is MNHEY, CDR2 SVGAGI. Here the CDR3 DNA reads TGTGCCAGCAGCCCGACAGGGCCGGGGCCCTACGAGCAGTACTTC. It is translated as CASSPTGPGPYEQYF.

This clonotype was counted only a few times. Its ends do not fully match the called genes, so a read error is possible. The chain uses TRBV28 and TRBJ2-2; 9 bases map to TRBD2. The germline CDR1 and CDR2 sequences are MDHEN and SYDVKM. The CDR3 is made up of 15 amino acids. CDR3 sequence (DNA): TGTACCAGCATCCTAGCGGGGTTAAACACCGGGGAGCTGTTTTTT. Translation gives CTSILAGLNTGELFF.